The 10 T cell receptor beta chains below were found in one sample sequenced in a study of blood T cell repertoires in COVID-19. Here immunoSEQ multiplex PCR was the method, and the copy in TCRdb shows in-frame clones only, minus some. The sample holds about 300,000 clones, more than 75% seen once. Sequenced sample: PBMCs or T cells enriched from blood (not recorded which). Receptor source: a man aged 30-40 years who had recovered from COVID-19.

Written as DNA, the CDR3 is TGCGCCAGCAGTTGGCGACTAGCGGGTTCCTACAATGAGCAGTTCTTC. It specifies CASSWRLAGSYNEQFF. V gene TRBV5-1 combines with J gene TRBJ2-1, with 10 nucleotides matching TRBD2. V shed 5 bases and J 1 base; nucleotides not matched to a gene: 6. Germline V gives CDR1 SGHRS, CDR2 YFSETQ. This CDR3 is built from 16 residues.

The gene calls are TRBV5-4 and TRBJ1-4, with a tentative D call TRBD1 (6 bases). CDR1 and CDR2 (germline): SGHNT, YYREEE (reference sequence). The CDR3 totals 13 residues. The ends were cut back, 2 bases at V and 6 bases at J, with 8 bases in the middle. The CDR3 bases are TGTGCCAGCAGCTTCCCAGGGGATGAAAAACTGTTTTTT. It codes for CASSFPGDEKLFF.

The chain combines TRBV14 with TRBJ1-1; 8 positions agree with TRBD1. Trimming removed 4 bases from V and 3 bases from J; junction bases left unmatched: 4. Germline V gene lookup returns CDR1 SGHDN and CDR2 FVKESK. The CDR3 sequence is 14 residues long. The CDR3 nucleotides are TGTGCCAGCAGCCCAACAGGGGGTTACACTGAAGCTTTCTTT. The encoded protein is CASSPTGGYTEAFF.

This chain links TRBV6-5 with TRBJ1-6, with 8 bases identical to TRBD1. CDR3 length: 15 residues. Germline V gene lookup returns CDR1 MNHEY and CDR2 SVGAGI. Trimming removed 7 bases from V and 2 bases from J; junction bases left unmatched: 4. DNA of the CDR3: TGTGCCAGCAATCTACAGGGGGCCTATAATTCACCCCTCCACTTT. Its translation is CASNLQGAYNSPLHF.

The V and J genes are TRBV18 and TRBJ1-6; TRBD1 matches at 7 bases. The CDR3 covers 15 residues. Per germline, CDR1 KGHSH and CDR2 LQKENI. The V segment lost 5 bases and the J segment 8 bases; nucleotides outside the gene matches: 9. CDR3 nucleotide sequence: TGTGCCAGCTCATCGAGAGGGGGCGCAGATTCACCCCTCCACTTT. This sequence encodes CASSSRGGADSPLHF.

This chain links TRBV3-1 (or the pseudogene TRBV3-2) with TRBJ1-5, with 10 bases matching TRBD1. The junction had 4 bases not matched to a gene; V was cut back by 2 bases and J by 6 bases. The CDR3 is made up of 15 amino acids. Germline CDR1 LGHDT, CDR2 YNNKEL (reference sequence). This CDR3 reads CASSQSDRGPQPQHF. The CDR3 nucleotides are TGTGCCAGCAGCCAATCCGACAGGGGGCCTCAGCCCCAGCATTTT.

The rearrangement uses TRBV6-5 and TRBJ2-2, with TRBD1 matching over 7 bases. Germline-derived CDR1 and CDR2 are MNHEY and SVGAGI. The CDR3 loop spans 15 amino acids. V lost 8 bases to trimming and J lost 3 bases; unmatched junction nucleotides: 9. The CDR3 reads CASGNFGQDTGELFF. The DNA of the CDR3 is TGTGCCAGCGGCAACTTCGGACAGGACACCGGGGAGCTGTTTTTT.

This clone was picked up one time. The chain has TRBV3-1 (or the pseudogene TRBV3-2) and TRBJ2-7; TRBD1 matches 9 bases. This CDR3 is built from 13 residues. V dropped 4 bases and J dropped 11; count of bases not matched to a gene: 9. Germline lookup yields CDR1 LGHDT and CDR2 YNNKEL (reference sequence). The CDR3 DNA sequence: TGTGCCAGCAGCCCTCCGGGACAGGGTAAAAAGTACTTC. Amino acid sequence: CASSPPGQGKKYF.

This chain joins TRBV7-9 and TRBJ2-5; 9 bases agree with TRBD2. Germline lookup yields CDR1 SEHNR and CDR2 FQNEAQ (reference sequence). The junction had 6 bases not matched to a gene; V was cut back by 4 bases and J by 3 bases. This CDR3 has 15 residues. CDR3 sequence (DNA): TGTGCCAGCAGCTCAGCAAAGCGGGGGGAAGAGACCCAGTACTTC. Residues: CASSSAKRGEETQYF.

The J gene is TRBJ2-7, the V gene TRBV10-3; 8 positions agree with TRBD2. Germline values: CDR1 ENHRY, CDR2 SYGVKD. The trim removed 6 bases at V and 3 bases at J, leaving 4 bases unmatched. The CDR3 runs to 13 residues. CDR3 sequence reads: CAIRTSENYEQYF. CDR3 sequence (DNA): TGTGCCATCAGGACTAGCGAAAACTACGAGCAGTACTTC.